Listed here is a single T cell receptor beta chain. Its antigen is unidentified. Generated by immunoSEQ multiplex PCR, the TCRdb table keeps only in-frame clones and is missing some. The sample has about 470,000 clones; about nine tenths are singletons. This entry belongs to a study of Ad26.COV2.S vaccination and SARS-CoV-2 variants. Deletions cut 7 bases from V and 0 bases from J, with 8 bases between. CDR3 length equals 13 residues. The V gene's germline CDR1 is MNHEY and CDR2 SMNVEV (reference sequence). Regarding the study as a whole: Recipients of vaccine and of placebo showed similar breadth of their non-spike TCR repertoires. People given the vaccine had a wider spike-specific TCR breadth than placebo recipients did.

Treatment defined: around 19 received Ad26.COV2.S at low or high dose, single or two shots; 5 received placebo; per-sample allocation not given. Samples came from day 63 after the first vaccine or placebo injection. The TCR comes from a person aged 18-60 years who received the Ad26.COV2.S COVID-19 vaccine or a placebo. The chain couples TRBV27 to TRBJ2-3; D is uncertain. The sample was peripheral blood, taken in a trial of Ad26.COV2.S vaccine versus placebo. The CDR3 region is CASTSDSTDTQYF. The CDR3 region has the DNA TGTGCCAGCACGTCGGACAGCACAGATACGCAGTATTTT.